This T cell receptor (beta chain) was obtained from a study of cytomegalovirus exposure and HLA in healthy donors. The V and J ends lost 4 bases and 4 bases respectively, with 13 bases between them. Per the germline V gene, CDR1 is SQVTM and CDR2 is ANQGSEA. The CDR3 is 14 residues long. This PCR relied on a set of 60 Vbeta primers and 13 Jbeta primers. Method: immunoSEQ multiplex PCR; TCRdb's copy keeps in-frame clones and lacks some. The table counts 200,000 to 250,000 clones; around 0.95% lies in the top ten. The sequencing sample was made of PBMCs. The chain is built from TRBV29-1 and TRBJ2-2; tentatively, D is TRBD2 (6 bases). The TCR sequence derives from a woman in her 30s in good health and CMV-seropositive. The CDR3 sequence is CSVARGLSTGELFF. As DNA, the CDR3 is TGCAGCGTTGCTCGGGGGTTAAGCACCGGGGAGCTGTTTTTT.